A selection of T cell receptor beta chains follows, all from one sample in a study of T cell responses to AZD1222 COVID-19 vaccine. TCRdb keeps only in-frame clones here, not all; method: immunoSEQ multiplex PCR. The table shows around 140,000 clones, with around 92% occurring only once. The sample was peripheral blood, taken after recovery from COVID-19. These receptors came from an adult who had recovered from COVID-19. CDR3s include the opening cysteine and the closing phenylalanine or tryptophan. The order of the fields is J gene, D gene, CDR3 length, V gene, clone size, CDR3 protein, CDR3 DNA. A D gene is named only where the DNA matches it firmly. Clone size appears in some rows only: once, few, many, or a class for an expanded clone.

TRBJ2-7	-	13	TRBV19	-	CASSSESATGQYF	TGTGCCAGTAGTAGTGAATCGGCTACGGGGCAGTACTTC
TRBJ2-2	TRBD2	18	TRBV4-1	-	CASSQDPLLAGVTGELFF	TGCGCCAGCAGCCAAGACCCCTTACTAGCGGGAGTCACCGGGGAGCTGTTTTTT
TRBJ1-2	-	13	TRBV19	few	CASTGGQNYGYTF	TGTGCCAGTACGGGGGGGCAGAACTATGGCTACACCTTC
TRBJ2-1	-	15	TRBV19	-	CASSNPRGSYNEQFF	TGTGCCAGTAGTAACCCCAGGGGCTCCTACAATGAGCAGTTCTTC
TRBJ2-7	-	14	TRBV11-2	-	CASSPERTSYEQYF	TGTGCCAGCAGTCCCGAGCGGACCTCCTACGAGCAGTACTTC
TRBJ1-2	TRBD1	14	TRBV5-4	-	CASSSGQANYGYTF	TGTGCCAGCAGCTCGGGACAGGCGAACTATGGCTACACCTTC
TRBJ2-3	TRBD2	15	TRBV7-9	-	CASSLTSGRTDTQYF	TGTGCCAGCAGCTTAACTAGCGGGAGGACAGATACGCAGTATTTT
TRBJ2-7	-	15	TRBV19	-	CASSPRTEAVYEQYF	TGTGCCAGTAGTCCTCGGACGGAAGCAGTCTACGAGCAGTACTTC
TRBJ1-6	-	16	TRBV5-6	-	CASSFRGGKKVLPLHF	TGTGCCAGCAGCTTTCGGGGAGGCAAGAAGGTTTTGCCCCTCCACTTT
TRBJ2-7	TRBD1	17	TRBV4-1	-	CASSPGQGPIASYEQYF	TGCGCCAGCAGCCCCGGACAGGGCCCAATCGCCTCCTACGAGCAGTACTTC
TRBJ2-1	-	12	TRBV7-8	-	CASSLGGTEQFF	TGTGCCAGCAGCTTAGGCGGAACTGAGCAGTTCTTC
TRBJ2-7	-	12	TRBV7-2	once	CASNIYDSEQYF	TGTGCCAGCAACATATATGACAGCGAGCAGTACTTC
TRBJ1-1	TRBD1	15	TRBV7-8	-	CASSTGQGQGTEAFF	TGTGCCAGCAGCACGGGACAGGGCCAGGGCACTGAAGCTTTCTTT
TRBJ2-7	TRBD2	17	TRBV27	-	CASSWRGEREGSYEQYF	TGTGCCAGCAGTTGGCGTGGGGAGCGGGAGGGCTCCTACGAGCAGTACTTC
TRBJ2-3	TRBD1	15	TRBV28	-	CASIQQGRGTDTQYF	TGTGCCAGCATACAACAGGGGCGAGGCACAGATACGCAGTATTTT